This T cell receptor (beta chain) appears in the sequencing data of a study of T cell repertoires in cytomegalovirus infection. About the study: Signatures in public TCR beta sequences pointed to both CMV infection and matching HLA type.

One entry per CDR3 protein results from TCRdb running MiXCR on the reads. The sample gives about 340,000 distinct CDR3 sequences, approximately 32% of which show up once; roughly 20% is in the top ten. Overall study findings and caveats: The study found HLA-C-restricted CMV-specific TCR beta clonotypes dominating the ex vivo response.

As for this clonotype: Its specificity is unknown.

This CDR3 has 16 amino acids. V was cut by 5 bases and J by 1 base, with 15 bases left in between. This receptor was identified in a human donor in good health (CMV status not recorded). Some clones in this sample may be carry-over from other donors' samples. The specimen comprised cultured PBMCs, sampled from culture after CMV antigen stimulation. The rearrangement links TRBV12-3 or TRBV12-4 to TRBJ2-4; D is undetermined. The CDR3 nucleotides read TGTGCCAGCAGTCCTATCGACGGCGGCGCCAAAAACATTCAGTACTTC. Its protein is CASSPIDGGAKNIQYF.